This TCR beta chain was documented in a study of patients and donors after allogeneic stem cell transplantation (dated by TCRdb to about 2020). This clonotype was observed a handful of times. No cognate antigen has been identified for it. No quality values exist for individual bases; no much larger clone is one base distant. Libraries were prepared through RT-PCR. The sample was run on a NextSeq 550. The public reads were reprocessed in TCRdb via fastp at Q25 and MiXCR, keeping in-frame beta chains. Each entry is one CDR3 protein sequence, shown with its most common DNA and genes. Recorded for this sample are about 200,000 distinct CDR3 sequences; 35% to 50% of them occurred a single time. In total, the top ten clones hold 33% of the sample. There are 16 amino acids in the CDR3, from cysteine to phenylalanine inclusive. The CDR3 DNA has 48 bases and is translated from base 1. Relative to germline, V is 0 bases shorter and J is 0 bases shorter, with 10 bases between their ends. For CDR1 and CDR2, the germline V gene lists SGHDT and YYEEEE.

This sequence originates from a human donor who was either an allogeneic HSCT recipient or a stem cell or donor lymphocyte infusion donor (not recorded which). It is not recorded whose cells these are; they may come from a transplant donor. This chain joins TRBV5-6 to TRBJ1-3; TRBD1 is perhaps the D gene, given 5 matching bases. Sequenced input: blood, either unsorted or a sorted T cell fraction (not recorded which). The DNA is as follows: TGTGCCAGCAGCTTGGACGGACACATCTCTGGAAACACCATATATTTT. It codes for CASSLDGHISGNTIYF.